One TCR beta chain is described in this entry. The antigen this receptor binds is unknown. It has no much larger one-base neighbor in the sample; base qualities were not kept. The time point label, as the study defines it: week 11, during vaccination. Every vaccine dose consisted of 300 ug of a 20-mer mutant IDH1 peptide in Montanide, administered subcutaneously together with topical imiquimod. All donors had newly diagnosed IDH1-mutant astrocytomas of WHO grade 3 or 4 that showed loss of nuclear ATRX. The samples were drawn from NOA16, a multicentre, single-arm, open-label phase I trial in Germany that tested a mutant IDH1 peptide vaccine in humans for the first time. Genomic DNA for TCRB sequencing was extracted from EDTA blood using the DNeasy Blood and Tissue Kit. The sample comes from a study of a mutant IDH1 vaccine in newly diagnosed glioma (dated by TCRdb to the early 2020s). At the level of the whole study: Eight vaccinations were administered to patients in weeks 1, 3, 5, 7, 11, 15, 19 and 23, corresponding to visits V03 through V10. Before enrollment, most patients had been given radiochemotherapy with temozolomide as standard therapy, while the rest had received either radiotherapy alone or temozolomide alone. For exploratory analyses, some 24 treated patients had longitudinal TCRB deep sequencing done wherever samples were available. The approximately 32 treated patients were around 62% male and roughly 40% female, with a mean age of around 40 years. Vaccination was initiated 4-6 weeks after radiotherapy alone, or concurrently with temozolomide cycles in the chemotherapy-containing groups. Peripheral blood was drawn at six visits: V03 (baseline), V05, V07, V10, V12 and V13.

From the cysteine through the phenylalanine, the CDR3 covers 14 amino acids. The DNA shown is the 42-base CDR3, in frame from base 1. Beyond this particular receptor, the publication reports: Immune responses induced by the vaccine were seen in around 93% of patients across multiple MHC alleles. Changes in the top peripheral T cell clonotypes picked up by TCRB sequencing did not appear to be linked to pseudoprogression. PBMC samples for TCRB deep sequencing were selected based on availability. The authors stated that sample limitations prevented analyses of patient blood samples from being reproduced.

Library generation was performed with the immunoSEQ multiplex PCR assay. Rearranged TCR beta chain sequences were amplified using the hsTCRB Kit according to the manufacturer's protocol. An Illumina MiSeq was used to sequence the TCRB libraries. Regarding the original processing steps: Demultiplexing, trimming and gene mapping were performed with the kit vendor's proprietary platform. Drawn from immuneACCESS, this table holds only the in-frame rearrangements with V and J called that TCRdb kept. Clones are partly lost; checked studies trace under half to an unresolved V gene and leave the rest unexplained. D and trimming come from the DNA, and the V and J calls and clone size come from that table. The table for this sample lists about 25,000 clones; about 78% of them were counted only once. The ten top clones hold about 9% of the sample.

The sample here was PBMCs, taken from a glioma patient whose treatment included an IDH1 peptide vaccine. Recombination joined TRBV21-1 with TRBJ2-7. TRBV21-1 counts as a pseudogene. This clonotype was obtained from a woman aged 18-29 years with glioma. The bases read TGTGCCAGCAGCAAAATCTCGGGCGGATATGAGCAGTACTTC. Its product reads: CASSKISGGYEQYF.